Listed below are T cell receptor beta chains from one sample, sequenced in a study of neurological immune-mediated disorders. Using its own MiXCR run on the 5' RACE reads, TCRdb lists one record per CDR3 protein. This sample yields 65,000 to 80,000 distinct CDR3 sequences, of which approximately 5% are seen a single time; around 2.2% belongs to the top ten. The sample taken for sequencing was PBMCs. These receptors all stem from a woman between 65 and 79 years old with multiple sclerosis. Each CDR3 is given with its conserved first and last residue. D genes are given only for firm matches. Clone size is shown for a subset of rows, as once, few, many or a class of expanded clone.

length	V	J	D	size	CDR3	DNA
14	TRBV5-1	TRBJ1-1	-	many	CASSREQGNTEAFF	TGCGCCAGCAGCCGAGAACAGGGAAACACTGAAGCTTTCTTT
16	TRBV7-6	TRBJ2-1	TRBD2	many	CASSPSSGNSYNEQFF	TGTGCCAGCAGCCCGTCCAGCGGGAACTCCTACAATGAGCAGTTCTTC
16	TRBV29-1	TRBJ2-1	TRBD2	many	CSVERLGASGYNEQFF	TGCAGCGTTGAACGGCTCGGGGCTAGCGGGTACAATGAGCAGTTCTTC
15	TRBV6-5	TRBJ2-7	-	many	CASSSNPPVSYEQYF	TGTGCCAGCAGTTCGAATCCCCCGGTCTCCTACGAGCAGTACTTC
11	TRBV10-3	TRBJ2-7	-	many	CAISEQAEQYF	TGTGCCATCAGTGAACAGGCCGAGCAGTACTTC
13	TRBV20-1	TRBJ2-1	-	many	CSASITLVNEQFF	TGCAGTGCTAGTATTACCCTTGTCAATGAGCAGTTCTTC
16	TRBV4-1	TRBJ1-5	-	few	CASSQEVGNGNQPQHF	TGCGCCAGCAGCCAAGAAGTGGGCAATGGCAATCAGCCCCAGCATTTT
16	TRBV12-3/TRBV12-4	TRBJ1-2	-	-	CASSLDASALNYGYTF	TGTGCCAGCAGTTTAGATGCGTCGGCTCTTAACTATGGCTACACCTTC
15	TRBV5-6	TRBJ2-2	-	few	CASSWRGPNTGELFF	TGTGCCAGCAGCTGGCGCGGCCCGAACACCGGGGAGCTGTTTTTT
14	TRBV25-1	TRBJ2-7	TRBD2	many	CASSDPGGTYEQYF	TGTGCCAGCAGTGACCCGGGAGGGACCTACGAGCAGTACTTC
15	TRBV20-1	TRBJ1-4	-	many	CSARDPSRGSEKLFF	TGCAGTGCTAGAGATCCGTCCCGGGGAAGTGAAAAACTGTTTTTT
17	TRBV7-2	TRBJ1-5	TRBD1	-	CASSTGQGVLNNQPQHF	TGTGCCAGCAGCACGGGACAGGGGGTTTTGAACAATCAGCCCCAGCATTTT
15	TRBV7-2	TRBJ2-2	TRBD2	many	CASSLVGLNTGELFF	TGTGCCAGCAGCTTAGTGGGACTAAACACCGGGGAGCTGTTTTTT
15	TRBV6-5	TRBJ1-1	TRBD1	many	CASSYVGTANTEAFF	TGTGCCAGCAGTTACGTAGGGACAGCTAACACTGAAGCTTTCTTT
16	TRBV24-1	TRBJ2-1	TRBD2	many	CATSESISGRNNEQFF	TGTGCCACCAGTGAGTCCATTAGCGGGAGGAATAATGAGCAGTTCTTC
16	TRBV5-1	TRBJ2-1	-	many	CASSPRVGEILNEQFF	TGCGCCAGCAGCCCACGCGTGGGGGAGATTCTCAATGAGCAGTTCTTC
16	TRBV20-1	TRBJ2-3	TRBD2	-	CSAAGTSGRATDTQYF	TGCAGTGCGGCCGGGACTAGCGGGAGGGCAACAGATACGCAGTATTTT
14	TRBV19	TRBJ1-1	-	-	CASSLTGPDTEAFF	TGTGCCAGTAGCCTCACGGGCCCCGACACTGAAGCTTTCTTT
15	TRBV6-6	TRBJ2-7	-	-	CASSGTGTSSYEQYF	TGTGCCAGCAGTGGGACCGGGACCAGCTCCTACGAGCAGTACTTC
14	TRBV6-5	TRBJ1-1	-	-	CASSPTARTTEAFF	TGTGCCAGCAGTCCGACAGCTCGGACCACTGAAGCTTTCTTT
16	TRBV2	TRBJ2-1	TRBD2	few	CASSETGSGNYNEQFF	TGTGCCAGCAGTGAAACAGGTAGCGGGAATTACAATGAGCAGTTCTTC
15	TRBV20-1	TRBJ2-1	-	-	CSARDATTSNNEQFF	TGCAGTGCTAGAGATGCGACCACCAGCAACAATGAGCAGTTCTTC
15	TRBV6-5	TRBJ1-1	-	many	CASSYDSTVNTEAFF	TGTGCCAGCAGTTACGACTCGACAGTGAACACTGAAGCTTTCTTT
16	TRBV5-1	TRBJ2-3	TRBD2	many	CASSSTSGRLTDTQYF	TGCGCCAGCAGCTCCACTAGCGGGAGATTAACAGATACGCAGTATTTT
14	TRBV5-1	TRBJ2-3	-	many	CASSLLDYTDTQYF	TGCGCCAGCAGCTTGCTGGACTACACAGATACGCAGTATTTT
13	TRBV12-3/TRBV12-4	TRBJ2-3	-	-	CASSWQGADTQYF	TGTGCCAGCAGTTGGCAGGGCGCAGATACGCAGTATTTT
12	TRBV12-3/TRBV12-4	TRBJ1-3	-	many	CASTGLGNTIYF	TGTGCCAGCACTGGTTTGGGAAACACCATATATTTT
12	TRBV29-1	TRBJ2-3	-	many	CSVGKGTDTQYF	TGCAGCGTGGGGAAGGGCACAGATACGCAGTATTTT
15	TRBV4-3	TRBJ1-6	TRBD1	many	CASSPGQSVGSPLHF	TGCGCCAGCAGCCCGGGACAGTCCGTCGGCTCACCCCTCCACTTT
14	TRBV5-1	TRBJ2-3	-	-	CASSPRPDTDTQYF	TGCGCCAGCAGCCCAAGACCAGACACAGATACGCAGTATTTT
17	TRBV5-1	TRBJ2-2	TRBD1	many	CASSLVKGASNTGELFF	TGCGCCAGCAGCTTGGTGAAGGGGGCCTCCAACACCGGGGAGCTGTTTTTT
13	TRBV20-1	TRBJ2-7	-	many	CSAGGDSHYEQYF	TGCAGTGCTGGAGGGGACAGCCACTACGAGCAGTACTTC
15	TRBV2	TRBJ2-6	-	many	CASSVGGSGANVLTF	TGTGCCAGCAGTGTGGGTGGCTCTGGGGCCAACGTCCTGACTTTC
13	TRBV12-3/TRBV12-4	TRBJ1-1	-	many	CASSFYKNTEAFF	TGTGCCAGCAGTTTTTACAAGAACACTGAAGCTTTCTTT
17	TRBV7-2	TRBJ2-1	TRBD2	-	CASSSTSGRADFNEQFF	TGTGCCAGCAGCTCAACTAGCGGGAGGGCCGATTTCAATGAGCAGTTCTTC
17	TRBV4-2	TRBJ2-3	TRBD2	many	CASSQGGLAGVSDTQYF	TGTGCCAGCAGCCAAGGGGGACTAGCGGGAGTAAGCGATACGCAGTATTTT
14	TRBV12-3/TRBV12-4	TRBJ2-5	TRBD1	many	CASSRDRDDETQYF	TGTGCCAGCAGCCGGGACAGGGATGACGAGACCCAGTACTTC
13	TRBV27	TRBJ2-7	-	many	CASSLSGNYEQYF	TGTGCCAGCAGTTTATCGGGAAACTACGAGCAGTACTTC
14	TRBV7-3	TRBJ2-3	-	-	CASSLLGTTDTQYF	TGTGCCAGCAGCTTACTCGGGACCACAGATACGCAGTATTTT
16	TRBV18	TRBJ1-2	-	-	CASSPSTATPNYGYTF	TGTGCCAGCTCACCATCCACAGCAACCCCTAACTATGGCTACACCTTC
12	TRBV11-2	TRBJ2-1	-	many	CASSLDYWDQFF	TGTGCCAGCAGCTTAGATTATTGGGATCAGTTCTTC
13	TRBV5-1	TRBJ2-7	-	many	CASSLQDTDEQYF	TGCGCCAGCAGCTTGCAGGATACCGACGAGCAGTACTTC
15	TRBV6-6	TRBJ1-2	-	few	CASSYSPGQVYGYTF	TGTGCCAGCAGTTACTCCCCCGGGCAGGTCTATGGCTACACCTTC
14	TRBV20-1	TRBJ2-1	TRBD2	many	CSARRPSGRNEQFF	TGCAGTGCCCGAAGACCTAGCGGGAGGAATGAGCAGTTCTTC
16	TRBV7-6	TRBJ2-2	-	many	CASSPSAAGDTGELFF	TGTGCCAGCAGCCCCAGCGCGGCAGGGGACACCGGGGAGCTGTTTTTT